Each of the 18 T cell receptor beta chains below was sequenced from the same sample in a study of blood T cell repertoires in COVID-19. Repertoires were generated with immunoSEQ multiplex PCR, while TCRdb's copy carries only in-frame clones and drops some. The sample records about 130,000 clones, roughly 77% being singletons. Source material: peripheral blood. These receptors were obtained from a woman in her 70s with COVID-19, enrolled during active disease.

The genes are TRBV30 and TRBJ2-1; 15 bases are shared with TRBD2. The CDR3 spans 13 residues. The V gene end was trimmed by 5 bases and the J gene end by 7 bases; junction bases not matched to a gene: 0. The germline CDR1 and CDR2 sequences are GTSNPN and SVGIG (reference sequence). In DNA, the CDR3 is TGTGCCTGGGGGACTAGCGGGGGGAATGAGCAGTTCTTC. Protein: CAWGTSGGNEQFF.

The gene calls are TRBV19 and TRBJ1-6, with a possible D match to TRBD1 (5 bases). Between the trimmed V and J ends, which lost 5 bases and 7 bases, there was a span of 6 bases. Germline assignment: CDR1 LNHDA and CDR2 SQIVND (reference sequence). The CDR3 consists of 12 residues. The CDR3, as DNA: TGTGCCAGTAGTGGGGGGAATTCACCCCTCCACTTT. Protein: CASSGGNSPLHF.

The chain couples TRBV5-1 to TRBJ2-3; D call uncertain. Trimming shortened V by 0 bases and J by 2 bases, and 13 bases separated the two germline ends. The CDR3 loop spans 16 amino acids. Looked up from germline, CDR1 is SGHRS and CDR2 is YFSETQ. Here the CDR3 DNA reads TGCGCCAGCAGCTTGGAGGCGACTCTCCCCACAGATACGCAGTATTTT. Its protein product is CASSLEATLPTDTQYF.

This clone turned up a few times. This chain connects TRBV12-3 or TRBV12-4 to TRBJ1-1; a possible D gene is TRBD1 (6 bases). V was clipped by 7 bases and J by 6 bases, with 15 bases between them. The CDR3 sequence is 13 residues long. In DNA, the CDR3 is TGTGCCAGCACCCCTACAGGGAGACCTGAAGCTTTCTTT. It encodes CASTPTGRPEAFF.

The CDR3 region is CASSVRAGADTQYF. The CDR3 DNA reads as TGTGCCAGCAGTGTGAGGGCCGGGGCAGATACGCAGTATTTT. The chain links TRBV28 to TRBJ2-3; possible D gene TRBD2, 5 bases. This CDR3 spans 14 amino acids. Trimming shortened V by 5 bases and J by 4 bases, and 13 bases separated the two germline ends. CDR1 MDHEN and CDR2 SYDVKM come from the germline V gene.

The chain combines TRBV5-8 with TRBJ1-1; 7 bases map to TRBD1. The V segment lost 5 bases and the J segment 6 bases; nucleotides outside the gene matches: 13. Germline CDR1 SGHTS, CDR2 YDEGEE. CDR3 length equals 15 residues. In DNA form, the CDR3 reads TGTGCCAGCAGGTACTCACAGGGGCCAACGGCTGAAGCTTTCTTT. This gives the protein CASRYSQGPTAEAFF. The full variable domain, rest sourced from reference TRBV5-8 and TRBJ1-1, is EAGVTQSPTHLIKTRGQQATLRCSPISGHTSVYWYQQALGLGLQFLLWYDEGEERNRGNFPPRFSGRQFPNYSSELNVNALELEDSALYLCASRYSQGPTAEAFFGQGTRLTVV.

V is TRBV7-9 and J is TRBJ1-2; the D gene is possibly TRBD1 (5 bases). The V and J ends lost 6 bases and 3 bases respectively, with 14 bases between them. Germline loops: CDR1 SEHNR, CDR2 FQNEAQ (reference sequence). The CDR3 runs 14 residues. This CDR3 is CASSSIRADYGYTF. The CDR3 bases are TGTGCCAGCAGTTCCATCAGGGCCGACTATGGCTACACCTTC. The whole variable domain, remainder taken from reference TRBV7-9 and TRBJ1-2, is DTGVSQNPRHKITKRGQNVTFRCDPISEHNRLYWYRQTLGQGPEFLTYFQNEAQLEKSRLLSDRFSAERPKGSFSTLEIQRTEQGDSAMYLCASSSIRADYGYTFGSGTRLTVV.

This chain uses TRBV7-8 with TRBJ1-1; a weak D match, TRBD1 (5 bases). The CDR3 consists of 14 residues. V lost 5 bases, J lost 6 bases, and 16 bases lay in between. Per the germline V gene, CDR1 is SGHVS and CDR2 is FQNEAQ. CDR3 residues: CASSPGQFGAEAFF. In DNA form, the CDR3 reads TGTGCCAGCAGCCCTGGACAATTTGGGGCTGAAGCTTTCTTT.

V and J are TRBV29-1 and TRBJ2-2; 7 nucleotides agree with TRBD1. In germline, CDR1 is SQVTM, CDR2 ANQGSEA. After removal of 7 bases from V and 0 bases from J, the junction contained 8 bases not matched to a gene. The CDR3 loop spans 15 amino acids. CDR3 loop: CSGKLTGSNTGELFF. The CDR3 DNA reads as TGCAGCGGTAAGCTGACAGGGTCGAACACCGGGGAGCTGTTTTTT.

The CDR3 DNA is TGTGCCACCGGTGGGCAGGCCCCGTACCAAGAGACCCAGTACTTC. Protein product: CATGGQAPYQETQYF. The J gene is TRBJ2-5, the V gene TRBV24-1; D unclear. From germline, CDR1 is KGHDR and CDR2 SFDVKD. This CDR3 is 15 amino acids long. The V and J ends lost 9 bases and 0 bases respectively, with 16 bases between them.

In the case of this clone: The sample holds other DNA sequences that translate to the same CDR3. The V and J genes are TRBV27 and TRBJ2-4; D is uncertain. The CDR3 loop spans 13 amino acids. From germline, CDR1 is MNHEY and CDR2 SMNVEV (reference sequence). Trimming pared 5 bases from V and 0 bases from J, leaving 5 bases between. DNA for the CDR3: TGTGCCAGCAGTCCACTAGCCAAAAACATTCAGTACTTC. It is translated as CASSPLAKNIQYF.

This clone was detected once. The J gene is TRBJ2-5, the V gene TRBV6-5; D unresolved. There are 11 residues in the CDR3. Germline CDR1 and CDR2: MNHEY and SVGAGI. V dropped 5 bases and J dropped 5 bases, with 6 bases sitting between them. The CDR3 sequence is CASSHEETQYF. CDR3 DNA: TGTGCCAGCAGTCATGAGGAGACCCAGTACTTC.

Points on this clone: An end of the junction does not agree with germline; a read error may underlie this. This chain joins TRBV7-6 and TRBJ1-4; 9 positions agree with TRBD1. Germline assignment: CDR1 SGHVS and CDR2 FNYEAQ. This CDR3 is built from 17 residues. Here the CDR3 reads CASSLGPVGTGSEKLFF. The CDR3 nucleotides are TGTGCCAGTAGCTTGGGCCCGGTAGGGACAGGGAGTGAAAAACTGTTTTTT.

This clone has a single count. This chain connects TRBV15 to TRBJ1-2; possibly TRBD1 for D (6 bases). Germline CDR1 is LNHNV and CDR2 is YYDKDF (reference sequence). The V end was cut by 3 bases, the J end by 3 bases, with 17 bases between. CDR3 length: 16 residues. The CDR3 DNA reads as TGTGCCACCAGCAGCGGGGGGCGGACGGCGGACTATGGCTACACCTTC. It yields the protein CATSSGGRTADYGYTF.

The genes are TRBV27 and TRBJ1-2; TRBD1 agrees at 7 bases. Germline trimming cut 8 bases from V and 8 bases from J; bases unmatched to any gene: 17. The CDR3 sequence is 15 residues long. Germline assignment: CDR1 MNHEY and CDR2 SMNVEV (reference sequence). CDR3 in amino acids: CASGQLLTGAGGYTF. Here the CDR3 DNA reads TGTGCCAGCGGCCAACTCCTAACAGGGGCTGGAGGCTACACCTTC.

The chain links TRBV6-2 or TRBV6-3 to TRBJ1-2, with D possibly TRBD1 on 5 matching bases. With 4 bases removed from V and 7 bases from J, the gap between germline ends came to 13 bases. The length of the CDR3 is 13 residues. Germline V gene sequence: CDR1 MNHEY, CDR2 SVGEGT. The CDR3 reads CASSSSGWRGYTF. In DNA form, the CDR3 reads TGTGCCAGCAGTTCTTCAGGGTGGCGTGGCTACACCTTC.

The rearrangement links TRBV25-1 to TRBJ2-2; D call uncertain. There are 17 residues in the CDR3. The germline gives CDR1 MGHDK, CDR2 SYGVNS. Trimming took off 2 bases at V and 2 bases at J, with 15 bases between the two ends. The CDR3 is CASSENVLAANTGELFF. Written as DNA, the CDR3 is TGTGCCAGCAGTGAAAATGTTCTGGCGGCTAACACCGGGGAGCTGTTTTTT.

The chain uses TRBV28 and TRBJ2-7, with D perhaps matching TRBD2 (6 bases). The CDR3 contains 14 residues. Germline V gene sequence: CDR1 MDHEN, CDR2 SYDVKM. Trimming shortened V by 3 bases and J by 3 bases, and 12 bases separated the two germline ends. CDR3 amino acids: CASSLGRDLYEQYF. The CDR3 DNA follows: TGTGCCAGCAGTTTGGGGCGGGACCTCTACGAGCAGTACTTC.